Listed below are T cell receptor beta chains from one sample, sequenced in a study of spatial heterogeneity in lung cancer. TCRdb passed the 5' RACE reads through MiXCR, listing each CDR3 protein once. In the table there are about 16,000 distinct CDR3 sequences, 6.3% of which are singletons. The sample in question was PBMCs, obtained at follow-up. The origin of the receptors is a male donor with early-stage non-small cell lung cancer. Each CDR3 is given with its conserved first and last residue. The D gene is left open where the match is weak. Clone size is not always given. Where it is, it says once, few, many or a class for expanded clones.

J	V	size	D	CDR3	DNA
TRBJ1-4	TRBV12-3/TRBV12-4	few	.	CASSSSPRKLFF	TGTGCCAGCAGTTCGTCCCCTCGAAAACTGTTTTTT
TRBJ1-5	TRBV20-1	many	TRBD1	CSARGGGHQPQHF	TGCAGTGCTAGGGGAGGGGGCCATCAGCCCCAGCATTTT
TRBJ2-5	TRBV20-1	many	.	CSAPLGETQYF	TGCAGTGCTCCACTGGGGGAGACCCAGTACTTC
TRBJ1-2	TRBV20-1	medium-sized	.	CSAITTGTNYGYTF	TGCAGTGCTATTACGACAGGAACCAACTATGGCTACACCTTC
TRBJ2-1	TRBV5-1	many	.	CASSLVPGSGNEQFF	TGCGCCAGCAGCTTGGTACCCGGGTCGGGTAATGAGCAGTTCTTC
TRBJ2-2	TRBV7-9	many	.	CASRQTRNTGELFF	TGTGCCAGCAGACAAACTAGAAACACCGGGGAGCTGTTTTTT
TRBJ2-7	TRBV28	many	TRBD1	CANGDRESGQYF	TGTGCCAACGGGGACAGGGAGTCTGGGCAGTACTTC
TRBJ2-5	TRBV9	many	TRBD2	CASSVAAGGRETQYF	TGTGCCAGCAGCGTAGCGGCGGGAGGCCGGGAGACCCAGTACTTC
TRBJ2-7	TRBV4-3	many	.	CASSQGVGAVYEQYF	TGCGCCAGCAGCCAAGGCGTGGGAGCGGTGTACGAGCAGTACTTC
TRBJ1-1	TRBV7-3	many	.	CASSFQSYTEAFF	TGTGCCAGCAGCTTCCAGTCCTACACTGAAGCTTTCTTT
TRBJ2-3	TRBV5-6	many	.	CASSFITGRRTDTQYF	TGTGCCAGCAGCTTTATAACAGGGAGGAGGACAGATACGCAGTATTTT
TRBJ1-2	TRBV20-1	many	.	CSLGGDSARYGYTF	TGCAGTCTCGGGGGAGACAGTGCGCGATATGGCTACACCTTC
TRBJ1-2	TRBV7-9	many	.	CASSPDMSDGYTF	TGTGCCAGCAGCCCGGACATGTCCGATGGCTACACCTTC
TRBJ1-4	TRBV20-1	.	.	CSARDGKGGEKLFF	TGCAGTGCTAGAGATGGGAAGGGCGGTGAAAAACTGTTTTTT
TRBJ2-1	TRBV5-1	many	.	CASSSRAPPNEQFF	TGCGCCAGCAGCTCCAGGGCGCCCCCGAATGAGCAGTTCTTC
TRBJ1-5	TRBV15	many	.	CATARPQHF	TGTGCCACCGCTCGGCCCCAGCATTTT
TRBJ1-2	TRBV20-1	many	TRBD1	CSAPDRGYGYTF	TGCAGTGCTCCGGACAGGGGGTATGGCTACACCTTC
TRBJ2-1	TRBV18	many	TRBD1	CASSTSGTGTRNEQFF	TGTGCCAGCTCAACATCCGGGACAGGGACTCGGAATGAGCAGTTCTTC
TRBJ2-7	TRBV27	medium-sized	.	CASSLWGQLGYFYEQYF	TGTGCCAGCAGTTTATGGGGGCAGCTTGGGTATTTCTACGAGCAGTACTTC
TRBJ2-2	TRBV5-1	many	TRBD2	CASSRTSGSTGELFF	TGCGCCAGCAGTCGGACTAGCGGGAGCACCGGGGAGCTGTTTTTT
TRBJ2-2	TRBV4-3	medium-sized	.	CASSQGSWVNTGELFF	TGCGCCAGCAGCCAGGGATCCTGGGTGAACACCGGGGAGCTGTTTTTT
TRBJ2-7	TRBV6-2/TRBV6-3	medium-sized	TRBD2	CASSLELAGAIEQYF	TGTGCCAGCAGTCTCGAACTAGCGGGAGCTATCGAGCAGTACTTC
TRBJ1-1	TRBV6-2/TRBV6-3	few	.	CASRTLRNTEAFF	TGTGCCAGCAGGACGCTCAGGAACACTGAAGCTTTCTTT
TRBJ2-4	TRBV19	many	.	CASSILGATSRIQYF	TGTGCCAGTAGTATTCTGGGGGCAACAAGTAGGATTCAGTACTTC
TRBJ2-5	TRBV5-1	many	TRBD2	CASSLGASGSGKTQYF	TGCGCCAGCAGCTTGGGGGCTAGCGGGAGCGGCAAGACCCAGTACTTC
TRBJ2-5	TRBV28	many	TRBD2	CASTSTSGKETQYF	TGTGCCAGCACCTCGACTAGCGGGAAAGAGACCCAGTACTTC
TRBJ2-5	TRBV7-2	many	.	CASSLAGLRETQYF	TGTGCCAGCAGCTTAGCCGGATTAAGAGAGACCCAGTACTTC
TRBJ1-1	TRBV2	.	.	CASDPESNTEAFF	TGTGCCAGCGACCCTGAATCGAACACTGAAGCTTTCTTT
TRBJ1-3	TRBV7-6	few	.	CASSLAATSSGNTIYF	TGTGCCAGCAGCTTAGCCGCGACAAGCTCTGGAAACACCATATATTTT
TRBJ1-3	TRBV7-9	many	.	CASSLLGARKGNTIYF	TGTGCCAGCAGCTTATTGGGGGCCCGGAAAGGAAACACCATATATTTT
TRBJ1-1	TRBV29-1	many	.	CSVEGGEGTEAFF	TGCAGCGTTGAGGGGGGGGAAGGCACTGAAGCTTTCTTT
TRBJ2-1	TRBV12-3/TRBV12-4	few	.	CASSPYKTGHNNEQFF	TGTGCCAGCAGCCCGTACAAGACGGGACACAACAATGAGCAGTTCTTC
TRBJ1-2	TRBV7-9	many	.	CASSLDSRGYTF	TGTGCCAGCAGCCTGGACAGCAGAGGCTACACCTTC
TRBJ2-7	TRBV5-1	many	.	CASSLTSNYEQYF	TGCGCCAGCAGCTTAACATCCAACTACGAGCAGTACTTC
TRBJ2-1	TRBV3-1	many	TRBD2	CASSLGLAGGDEQFF	TGTGCCAGCAGCCTCGGACTAGCGGGAGGGGATGAGCAGTTCTTC
TRBJ1-2	TRBV28	.	TRBD1	CASSLSGTGFYGYTF	TGTGCCAGCAGTTTATCCGGGACAGGGTTCTATGGCTACACCTTC
TRBJ2-2	TRBV19	.	.	CASYRGGNTGELFF	TGTGCCAGTTATCGGGGCGGGAACACCGGGGAGCTGTTTTTT
TRBJ2-7	TRBV7-3	many	TRBD1	CASSLTWTGEQYF	TGTGCCAGCAGCTTAACGTGGACAGGGGAGCAGTACTTC
TRBJ2-5	TRBV4-2	many	TRBD1	CASSQQQGEETQYF	TGTGCCAGCAGCCAACAACAGGGGGAAGAGACCCAGTACTTC
TRBJ2-1	TRBV6-1	many	TRBD2	CASSISGRAYNEQFF	TGTGCCAGCAGTATTAGCGGGAGGGCCTACAATGAGCAGTTCTTC
TRBJ1-4	TRBV6-4	many	.	CASSPTRNEKLFF	TGTGCCAGCAGCCCTACAAGGAATGAAAAACTGTTTTTT
TRBJ2-3	TRBV27	many	TRBD1	CASSLSISLRGYYTGGEQGDTQYF	TGTGCCAGCAGTTTATCGATCAGTCTTAGGGGATACTACACAGGGGGCGAGCAGGGGGATACGCAGTATTTT
TRBJ2-5	TRBV24-1	few	.	CATATPAGPGETQYF	TGTGCCACCGCCACTCCGGCGGGCCCGGGAGAGACCCAGTACTTC
TRBJ2-6	TRBV4-2	medium-sized	.	CASRGDSGANVLTF	TGTGCCAGCCGAGGGGATTCTGGGGCCAACGTCCTGACTTTC
TRBJ2-6	TRBV5-1	many	.	CASSPRGAGANVLTF	TGCGCCAGCAGCCCTAGGGGGGCTGGGGCCAACGTCCTGACTTTC
TRBJ1-2	TRBV6-5	many	.	CASSWSGASGYTF	TGTGCCAGCAGTTGGTCAGGGGCCTCTGGCTACACCTTC
TRBJ1-1	TRBV24-1	many	TRBD1	CATSDRDRVTEAFF	TGTGCCACCAGTGATAGGGACAGGGTGACTGAAGCTTTCTTT
TRBJ2-3	TRBV2	many	TRBD2	CASRRISGRAPDTQYF	TGTGCCAGCAGGCGGATTAGCGGGAGGGCCCCAGATACGCAGTATTTT
TRBJ2-4	TRBV18	many	TRBD1	CASSPLGQLAKNIQYF	TGTGCCAGCTCACCGCTGGGACAGTTAGCCAAAAACATTCAGTACTTC
TRBJ2-5	TRBV20-1	many	.	CSASISRALPETQYF	TGCAGTGCTTCTATCTCTAGAGCTCTTCCGGAGACCCAGTACTTC
TRBJ2-2	TRBV27	many	.	CASSLLGANTGELFF	TGTGCCAGCAGTTTATTGGGGGCGAACACCGGGGAGCTGTTTTTT
TRBJ2-2	TRBV5-1	medium-sized	TRBD1	CASSGRTGADGELFF	TGCGCCAGCAGCGGCCGGACAGGGGCAGACGGGGAGCTGTTTTTT
TRBJ2-5	TRBV7-2	many	.	CASSFRSGLGQETQYF	TGTGCCAGCAGCTTCCGTTCGGGCCTAGGGCAAGAGACCCAGTACTTC
TRBJ2-3	TRBV28	many	.	CASSEKGLQSTDTQYF	TGTGCCAGCAGTGAAAAGGGACTCCAGAGCACAGATACGCAGTATTTT
TRBJ2-7	TRBV7-9	many	TRBD2	CASSPSNRGGRSKYEQYF	TGTGCCAGCAGCCCCTCGAATCGGGGCGGGAGGAGTAAATACGAGCAGTACTTC
TRBJ2-1	TRBV6-1	many	.	CASSGDLRSYNEQFF	TGTGCCAGCAGTGGGGATCTCCGCTCCTACAATGAGCAGTTCTTC
TRBJ2-7	TRBV4-1	many	TRBD1	CASSHTGDEQYF	TGCGCCAGCAGCCACACAGGGGACGAGCAGTACTTC